What follows is one T cell receptor beta chain and its context. These data come from a study of blood T cell repertoires in COVID-19. Study context: The United States, Italy and Spain supplied acute and convalescent COVID-19 samples. The cDNA or gDNA used as material had been derived from T cells, B-cell-depleted T cells, or PBMCs.

Germline trimming cut 4 bases from V and 5 bases from J; bases unmatched to any gene: 6. The CDR3 is made up of 15 amino acids. Germline V gene sequence: CDR1 SGDLS, CDR2 YYNGEE. Authors' methods: Amplification from reference gene primers served as the basis for estimated nucleated cell counts. Generated by immunoSEQ multiplex PCR, the TCRdb table keeps only in-frame clones and is missing some. V and J calls and clone size are copied from that table; D and trimming were computed from the DNA. The sample lists a few hundred thousand clones, 88% occurring once. Sequencing was performed on peripheral blood. The chain joins TRBV9 to TRBJ1-6; 7 nucleotides agree with TRBD1. The TCR comes from a man in his 60s who had recovered from COVID-19. The CDR3 is CASSPGTANNSPLHF. In DNA form, the CDR3 reads TGTGCCAGCAGCCCGGGGACAGCAAATAATTCACCCCTCCACTTT.